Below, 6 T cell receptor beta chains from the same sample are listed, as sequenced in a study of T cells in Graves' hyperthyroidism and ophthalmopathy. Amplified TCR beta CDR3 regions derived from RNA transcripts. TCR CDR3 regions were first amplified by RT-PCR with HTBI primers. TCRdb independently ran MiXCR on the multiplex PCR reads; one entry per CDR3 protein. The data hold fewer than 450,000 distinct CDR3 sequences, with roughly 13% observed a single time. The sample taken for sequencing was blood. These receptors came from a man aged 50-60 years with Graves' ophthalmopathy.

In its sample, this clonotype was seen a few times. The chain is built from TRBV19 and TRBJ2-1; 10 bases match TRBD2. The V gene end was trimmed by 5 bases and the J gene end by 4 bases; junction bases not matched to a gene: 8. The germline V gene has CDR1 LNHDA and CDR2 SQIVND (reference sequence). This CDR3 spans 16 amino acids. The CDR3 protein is CASSRRLAGGYNEQFF. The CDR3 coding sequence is TGTGCCAGTAGTCGACGATTAGCGGGAGGTTACAATGAGCAGTTCTTC.

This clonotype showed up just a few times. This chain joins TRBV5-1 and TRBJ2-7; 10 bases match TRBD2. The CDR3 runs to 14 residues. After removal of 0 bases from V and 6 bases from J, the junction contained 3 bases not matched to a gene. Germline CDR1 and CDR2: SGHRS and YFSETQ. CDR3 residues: CASSLALAGAEQYF. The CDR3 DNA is TGCGCCAGCAGCTTGGCTCTAGCGGGAGCCGAGCAGTACTTC.

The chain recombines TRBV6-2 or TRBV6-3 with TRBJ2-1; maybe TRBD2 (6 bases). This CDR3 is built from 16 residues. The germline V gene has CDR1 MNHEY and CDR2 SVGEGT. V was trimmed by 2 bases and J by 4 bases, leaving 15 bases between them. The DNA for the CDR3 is TGTGCCAGCAGTTACCCGGGCGGGAAGCTATACAATGAGCAGTTCTTC. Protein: CASSYPGGKLYNEQFF.

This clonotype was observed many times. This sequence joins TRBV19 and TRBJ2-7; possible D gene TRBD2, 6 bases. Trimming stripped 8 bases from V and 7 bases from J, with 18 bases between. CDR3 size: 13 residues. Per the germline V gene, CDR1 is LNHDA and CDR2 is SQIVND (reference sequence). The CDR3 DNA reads TGTGCCAGTGGGGGAGGCGGCGGAGTAGAGCAGTACTTC. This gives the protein CASGGGGGVEQYF.

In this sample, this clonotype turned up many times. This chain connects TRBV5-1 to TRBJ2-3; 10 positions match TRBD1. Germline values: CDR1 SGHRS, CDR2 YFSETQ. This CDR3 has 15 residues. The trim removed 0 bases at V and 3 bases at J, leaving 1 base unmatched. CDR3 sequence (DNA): TGCGCCAGCAGCTTGGAGGACAGGGGGACAGATACGCAGTATTTT. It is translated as CASSLEDRGTDTQYF.

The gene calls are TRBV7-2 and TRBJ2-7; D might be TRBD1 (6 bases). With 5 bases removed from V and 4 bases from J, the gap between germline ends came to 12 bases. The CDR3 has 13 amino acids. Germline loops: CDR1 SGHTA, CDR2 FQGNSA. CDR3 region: CASSASTGYEQYF. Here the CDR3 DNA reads TGTGCCAGCAGCGCATCGACAGGATACGAGCAGTACTTC.